Below, 21 T cell receptor beta chains from the same sample are listed, as sequenced in a study of graft-versus-host responses after intestinal transplantation. Repertoires were generated with immunoSEQ multiplex PCR, while TCRdb's copy carries only in-frame clones and drops some. Of about 6,400 clones listed, about 20% are singletons. This specimen was alloreactive CD4+ T cells from a mixed lymphocyte reaction culture, taken before transplantation. Subset meaning: CFSE-low proliferating T cells sorted from roughly 6-day pre-transplant mixed lymphocyte reaction (GvH or HvG direction). The receptors were sampled from a human patient who was an organ donor for intestinal transplantation.

By share of the sample, this clone is medium-sized. The CDR3 loop is CASSSPGWGPQYF. In nucleotides, the CDR3 is TGTGCCAGCAGTTCTCCAGGATGGGGTCCGCAGTATTTT. This rearrangement joins TRBV6-5 to TRBJ2-3; the D is unclear. The CDR3 is 13 amino acids. Germline loops: CDR1 MNHEY, CDR2 SVGAGI. Trimming removed 4 bases at V and 10 bases at J, with 15 bases between.

This clone has more than one count but fewer than ten. This rearrangement joins TRBV5-1 to TRBJ1-4; D uncertain. Trimming stripped 5 bases from V and 6 bases from J, with 11 bases between. Germline V lookup: CDR1 SGHRS, CDR2 YFSETQ. The CDR3 is made up of 13 amino acids. The CDR3 reads CASSWPGDEKLFF. CDR3 DNA: TGCGCCAGCAGTTGGCCGGGTGATGAAAAACTGTTTTTT.

This clone ranks as medium-sized. The chain couples TRBV7-2 to TRBJ2-7, with 15 bases identical to TRBD2. Germline V gene data show CDR1 as SGHTA and CDR2 as FQGNSA. The CDR3 covers 14 residues. The V segment lost 4 bases and the J segment 6 bases; nucleotides outside the gene matches: 1. This CDR3 is CASSWTSGGAEQYF. The CDR3 nucleotides are TGTGCCAGCAGCTGGACTAGCGGGGGGGCCGAGCAGTACTTC.

This rearrangement joins TRBV10-1 to TRBJ1-4; D unclear. This CDR3 has 15 residues. The germline V gene has CDR1 WNHNN and CDR2 SYGVQD (reference sequence). Trimming shortened V by 3 bases and J by 1 base, and 9 bases separated the two germline ends. CDR3 sequence: CASSDNLLTNEKLFF. In DNA form, the CDR3 reads TGCGCCAGCAGTGATAACTTATTAACTAATGAAAAACTGTTTTTT.

The rearrangement uses TRBV23-1 and TRBJ2-5; 7 bases align to TRBD1. TRBV23-1 belongs to the ORF category, with a function that is uncertain. The CDR3 extends over 15 amino acids. The junction had 9 bases not matched to a gene; V was cut back by 0 bases and J by 8 bases. The CDR3 reads CASSQSQTGIRTQYF. In nucleotides, the CDR3 is TGCGCCAGCAGTCAATCGCAGACAGGGATAAGAACCCAGTACTTC.

The chain is built from TRBV5-1 and TRBJ2-1; a possible D gene is TRBD1 (5 bases). This CDR3 region has 13 residues. CDR1 SGHRS and CDR2 YFSETQ come from the germline V gene. The ends were cut back, 0 bases at V and 8 bases at J, with 9 bases in the middle. The CDR3 nucleotides are TGCGCCAGCAGCTTGGCCAGGGTCTATGAGCAGTTCTTC. As protein: CASSLARVYEQFF.

By sample fraction, this clone is medium-sized. In DNA form, the CDR3 reads TGTGCCAGTAGTATAGGTCCCGGGTCATACGGCGATACGCAGTATTTT. Its translation: CASSIGPGSYGDTQYF. The V call is TRBV19, the J call TRBJ2-3; D is ambiguous. V shed 1 base and J shed 6 bases, with 17 bases lying between them. The CDR3 has 16 residues. Germline CDR1 reads LNHDA; CDR2 reads SQIVND (reference sequence).

The genes are TRBV5-1 and TRBJ2-3; 9 nucleotides agree with TRBD1. This CDR3 has 16 amino acids. The germline V gene has CDR1 SGHRS and CDR2 YFSETQ. J was trimmed by 6 bases and V by 2 bases; bases with no gene match: 10. The CDR3, as DNA: TGCGCCAGCAGCTTCCCCGGGACAGGGCTCACGGATACGCAGTATTTT. Its translation is CASSFPGTGLTDTQYF. Variable domain in full (rest from reference TRBV5-1 and TRBJ2-3): KAGVTQTPRYLIKTRGQQVTLSCSPISGHRSVSWYQQTPGQGLQFLFEYFSETQRNKGNFPGRFSGRQFSNSRSEMNVSTLELGDSALYLCASSFPGTGLTDTQYFGPGTRLTVL.

In regard to this clone: Since a far larger clone is one base different, this is likely a read error. The rearrangement joins TRBV27 to TRBJ2-3, with D uncertain. The germline CDR1 and CDR2 sequences are MNHEY and SMNVEV (reference sequence). The CDR3 runs to 12 residues. The CDR3 region is CASSSTGDTRYF. The CDR3 DNA follows: TGTGCCAGCAGTTCGACTGGAGATACGCGGTATTTT.

This clone was detected a few times. This chain uses TRBV6-9 with TRBJ1-5; D uncertain. V lost 3 bases and J lost 0, with 6 bases in between. The CDR3 sequence is 14 residues long. Germline assignment: CDR1 MNHGY and CDR2 SVAAGI. The CDR3 nucleotides read TGTGCCAGCAGTTACTCGAATAGCAATCAGCCCCAGCATTTT. Amino acid sequence: CASSYSNSNQPQHF.

This sequence joins TRBV7-9 and TRBJ1-1, with a tentative D call TRBD1 (6 bases). V shed 1 base and J shed 7 bases, with 13 bases lying between them. This CDR3 contains 14 residues. CDR1 and CDR2 (germline): SEHNR, FQNEAQ (reference sequence). The CDR3 reads CASSLGRGAIEAFF. Here the CDR3 DNA reads TGTGCCAGCAGCTTAGGAAGGGGGGCCATTGAAGCTTTCTTT.

This clone has a handful of counts. V and J are TRBV7-8 and TRBJ1-4; tentatively, D is TRBD1 (6 bases). The length of the CDR3 is 20 residues. Germline V CDR1 and CDR2: SGHVS, FQNEAQ. Trimming removed 1 base at V and 3 bases at J, with 24 bases between. CDR3 in amino acids: CASSLVHLTGRVGANEKLFF. The CDR3 coding sequence is TGTGCCAGCAGCTTAGTCCACCTTACAGGGAGGGTTGGGGCTAATGAAAAACTGTTTTTT.

The V and J genes are TRBV5-4 and TRBJ2-3; D unclear. Germline V gene sequence: CDR1 SGHNT, CDR2 YYREEE (reference sequence). The CDR3 has 13 amino acids. V was clipped by 3 bases and J by 1 base, with 6 bases between them. In DNA form, the CDR3 reads TGTGCCAGCAGCTCTATAGGCACAGATACGCAGTATTTT. Its translation: CASSSIGTDTQYF.

This chain uses TRBV11-2 with TRBJ1-1; no clear D. Germline V gene data show CDR1 as SGHAT and CDR2 as FQNNGV. V lost 2 bases and J 4 bases, leaving 11 bases between the germline ends. This CDR3 region has 14 residues. CDR3 coding DNA: TGTGCCAGCAGCTTATACTCCGGTGGCACTGAAGCTTTCTTT. Its protein product is CASSLYSGGTEAFF. Full variable domain (remainder filled in from reference TRBV11-2 and TRBJ1-1): EAGVAQSPRYKIIEKRQSVAFWCNPISGHATLYWYQQILGQGPKLLIQFQNNGVVDDSQLPKDRFSAERLKGVDSTLKIQPAKLEDSAVYLCASSLYSGGTEAFFGQGTRLTVV.

This clone is labeled medium-sized. The rearrangement uses TRBV5-1 and TRBJ2-7; 12 bases are a match to TRBD1. Germline assignment: CDR1 SGHRS and CDR2 YFSETQ. The CDR3 runs to 15 residues. J was trimmed by 6 bases and V by 2 bases; bases with no gene match: 6. Written as DNA, the CDR3 is TGCGCCAGCAGCTTCTGGGACAGGGGGCGTAGCGAGCAGTACTTC. Amino acids: CASSFWDRGRSEQYF. Filled out from reference TRBV5-1 and TRBJ2-7, the complete variable domain reads KAGVTQTPRYLIKTRGQQVTLSCSPISGHRSVSWYQQTPGQGLQFLFEYFSETQRNKGNFPGRFSGRQFSNSRSEMNVSTLELGDSALYLCASSFWDRGRSEQYFGPGTRLTVT.

This chain links TRBV7-3 with TRBJ1-5; D is unresolved. Trimming took off 5 bases at V and 7 bases at J, with 12 bases between the two ends. The germline V gene encodes CDR1 SGHTA and CDR2 FQGTGA. There are 13 residues in the CDR3. The CDR3 here is CASSPQVLQPQHF. Written as DNA, the CDR3 is TGTGCCAGCAGCCCCCAGGTGTTACAGCCCCAGCATTTT.

This clone ranks as medium-sized. This chain connects TRBV7-9 to TRBJ1-4; D is ambiguous. This CDR3 contains 16 residues. V was shortened by 4 bases and J by 0 bases, with 12 bases between the two germline ends. CDR1 is SEHNR, CDR2 FQNEAQ, per germline (reference sequence). CDR3 sequence reads: CASSWTGIPTNEKLFF. The DNA of the CDR3 is TGTGCCAGCAGCTGGACCGGGATCCCAACTAATGAAAAACTGTTTTTT.

The chain is built from TRBV30 and TRBJ1-3; a possible D gene is TRBD1 (5 bases). Deletions cut 3 bases from V and 9 bases from J, with 12 bases between. CDR3 length: 12 amino acids. Germline V CDR1 and CDR2: GTSNPN, SVGIG (reference sequence). For the CDR3, the DNA is TGTGCCTGGAGGTGGGGGTTGGGCACCATATATTTT. Residues: CAWRWGLGTIYF.

The V call is TRBV7-3, the J call TRBJ2-5, with TRBD2 identical over 12 bases. This CDR3 comprises 15 residues. The trim removed 5 bases at V and 7 bases at J, leaving 8 bases unmatched. Germline V gene data show CDR1 as SGHTA and CDR2 as FQGTGA. The CDR3 spells CASSRTSGITGTQYF. CDR3 nucleotides: TGTGCCAGCAGCCGGACTAGCGGGATTACAGGGACCCAGTACTTC.

The rearrangement links TRBV6-6 to TRBJ1-5; D is unclear. Trimming shortened V by 5 bases and J by 4 bases, and 9 bases separated the two germline ends. CDR3 length: 13 residues. The germline V gene has CDR1 MNHNY and CDR2 SVGAGI (reference sequence). For the CDR3, the DNA is TGTGCCAGCAGTGATGACTGGAATCAGCCCCAGCATTTT. Its translation is CASSDDWNQPQHF.

This clone is categorized as large. The chain employs TRBV10-3 and TRBJ1-1; D perhaps matches TRBD1 (5 bases). The CDR3 is 15 residues long. V lost 5 bases, J lost 3 bases, and 16 bases lay in between. Germline V gene lookup returns CDR1 ENHRY and CDR2 SYGVKD. The CDR3 protein is CAISRMRGGDTEAFF. The CDR3, as DNA: TGTGCCATCAGTCGGATGCGGGGAGGGGACACTGAAGCTTTCTTT.